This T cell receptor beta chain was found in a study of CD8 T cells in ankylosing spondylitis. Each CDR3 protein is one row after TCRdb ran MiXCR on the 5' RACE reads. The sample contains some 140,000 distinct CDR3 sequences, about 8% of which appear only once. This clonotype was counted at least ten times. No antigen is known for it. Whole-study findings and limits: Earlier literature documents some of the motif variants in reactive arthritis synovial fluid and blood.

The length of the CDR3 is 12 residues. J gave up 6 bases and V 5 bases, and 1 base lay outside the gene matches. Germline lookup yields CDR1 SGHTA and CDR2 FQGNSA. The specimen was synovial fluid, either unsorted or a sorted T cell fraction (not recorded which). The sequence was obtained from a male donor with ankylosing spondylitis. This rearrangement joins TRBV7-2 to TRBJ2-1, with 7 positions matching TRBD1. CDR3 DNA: TGTGCCAGCAGCCCAGGGGGCAATGAGCAGTTCTTC. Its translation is CASSPGGNEQFF.